These T cell receptor beta chains were read from a single sample in a study of control samples from healthy donors and cancer patients. Assay used: immunoSEQ multiplex PCR; TCRdb lists only in-frame clones, some missing. This sample carries 140,000 to 150,000 clones, more than 85% of them seen once, and the ten largest clones take almost 6%. Input material: blood. The receptors here all came from a man aged 18 to 35 in good health. CDR3s include the opening cysteine and the closing phenylalanine or tryptophan. The D gene is left open where the match is weak. Size is stated for part of the rows, as once, few or many counts, or as a class when the clone is expanded.

d_gene	abundance	j_gene	v_gene	CDR3aa	CDR3nt
NA	NA	TRBJ1-5	TRBV7-2	CATSSWVAGNQPQHF	TGTGCCACCTCATCGTGGGTCGCGGGCAATCAGCCCCAGCATTTT
TRBD2	NA	TRBJ2-1	TRBV7-3	CASSLKLSGRSGNEQFF	TGTGCCAGCAGCTTAAAGCTCAGCGGGAGATCAGGAAATGAGCAGTTCTTC
NA	NA	TRBJ1-4	TRBV12-3/TRBV12-4	CASSSVGEKLFF	TGTGCCAGCAGCTCGGTCGGTGAAAAACTGTTTTTT
NA	NA	TRBJ2-7	TRBV5-6	CASSPLRGFNEQYF	TGTGCCAGCAGCCCACTTAGGGGTTTCAACGAGCAGTACTTC
NA	NA	TRBJ1-1	TRBV6-5	CASSYSEGAEAFF	TGTGCCAGCAGTTACTCAGAGGGAGCTGAAGCTTTCTTT
NA	once	TRBJ1-5	TRBV9	CASSVGQYSNQPQHF	TGTGCCAGCAGCGTAGGTCAGTATAGCAATCAGCCCCAGCATTTT
NA	NA	TRBJ1-2	TRBV7-9	CASSLAGHQNYGYTF	TGTGCCAGCAGCTTAGCCGGGCACCAGAACTATGGCTACACCTTC
NA	NA	TRBJ1-5	TRBV28	CASSFGHQPQHF	TGTGCCAGCAGTTTCGGCCATCAGCCCCAGCATTTT
NA	NA	TRBJ2-7	TRBV13	CASSLRLNEQYF	TGTGCCAGCAGCCTCCGTCTAAACGAGCAGTACTTC
TRBD2	NA	TRBJ2-1	TRBV7-8	CASSPRDYQNNEQFF	TGTGCCAGCAGTCCCCGGGACTACCAAAACAATGAGCAGTTCTTC
TRBD2	NA	TRBJ2-1	TRBV19	CASSPGRVYNEQFF	TGTGCCAGTAGTCCGGGGAGGGTTTACAATGAGCAGTTCTTC
NA	NA	TRBJ1-5	TRBV7-8	CASSLVGGSNQPQHF	TGTGCCAGCAGCTTAGTCGGGGGTAGTAATCAGCCCCAGCATTTT
NA	NA	TRBJ2-3	TRBV30	CAWKGGGPYEYF	TGTGCCTGGAAAGGGGGAGGGCCCTACGAGTATTTT
NA	NA	TRBJ2-7	TRBV4-2	CASSQDPQDYEQYF	TGTGCCAGCAGCCAAGATCCGCAGGATTACGAGCAGTACTTC
NA	NA	TRBJ2-5	TRBV6-5	CASSPVGQETQYF	TGTGCCAGCAGTCCGGTCGGGCAAGAGACCCAGTACTTC